The sample holds many counts of the clone carrying this TCR beta chain. Its antigen is currently unknown. Unique molecular identifiers were built into the TCRbeta library. TCRdb re-analysed the PCR reads in MiXCR, keeping a single row per CDR3 protein. The sample consists of about 200,000 distinct CDR3 sequences, approximately 6.9% of them appearing once. V dropped 5 bases and J dropped 5; count of bases not matched to a gene: 11. The CDR3 extends over 15 amino acids. Germline-derived CDR1 and CDR2 are SGHRS and YFSETQ. This sample was included in a study of T-cell reconstitution after alpha-beta-depleted transplantation in children. Study-wide results and limits: Some patients' high day-60 TCRbeta diversity was attributed to recipient cells surviving conditioning. Reports say that about two months after transplant, the alpha-beta T cells came out of several hundred graft clones that had expanded. Among T cells one year after transplant, newly produced cells accounted for most counts and diversity.

The TCR sequence derives from a boy between 2 and 10 years old with acute lymphoblastic leukemia, due to receive a stem cell transplant. The rearrangement links TRBV5-1 to TRBJ1-1, with TRBD1 matching 8 bases. The specimen comprised PBMCs, sampled before TCRalphabeta/CD19-depleted stem cell transplant. DNA of the CDR3: TGCGCCAGCAGGACCGGACAGGGTGCGGGGACTGAAGCTTTCTTT. This gives the protein CASRTGQGAGTEAFF.